These T cell receptor beta chains were read from a single sample in a study of identical twins. Each CDR3 protein gets one entry after TCRdb re-called the 5' RACE reads with MiXCR. The sample holds a few hundred thousand distinct CDR3 sequences; approximately 10% are singletons and the top ten take approximately 3%. These records were also assigned to another study, of yellow fever vaccine responses in identical twins.

Sequencing was performed on PBMCs. The receptors here all came from a young woman in good health. The CDR3 runs from the conserved cysteine through the conserved F or W. Fields, in order: D gene, CDR3 length, clone size, V gene, J gene, CDR3 protein. D genes are given only for firm matches. Not every row has a clone size; where given, it reads once, few, many or a size class.

>TRBD2|15|few|TRBV6-1|TRBJ2-7
CASSAPAGANYEQYF
>TRBD2|17|-|TRBV20-1|TRBJ2-1
CSALIWDSGRVSNEQFF
>TRBD2|14|few|TRBV30|TRBJ2-5
CAWSVGTRGETQYF
>TRBD2|14|many|TRBV7-2|TRBJ2-7
CASSFVGGSYEQYF
>-|10|many|TRBV29-1|TRBJ1-2
CSVVVDGYTF
>-|17|-|TRBV4-1|TRBJ1-4
CASSQDPWGIGVEKLFF
>-|13|few|TRBV7-9|TRBJ1-1
CATSRDLNTEAFF
>-|18|few|TRBV15|TRBJ2-1
CATSRDFIGTSSYNEQFF
>TRBD2|17|-|TRBV7-9|TRBJ2-3
CASSQGLAGRSTDTQYF
>-|15|-|TRBV2|TRBJ2-3
CASITTGSSTDTQYF
>TRBD2|15|many|TRBV7-6|TRBJ2-3
CASSFIAGSTDTQYF
>-|13|many|TRBV6-1|TRBJ2-3
CASTGVSTDTQYF
>TRBD2|17|-|TRBV6-2/TRBV6-3|TRBJ2-7
CASSYRGASGAGYEQYF
>-|14|-|TRBV5-1|TRBJ2-7
CASKSGTVSYEQYF
>TRBD1|17|-|TRBV7-9|TRBJ2-6
CASSSPDRGPGANVLTF
>TRBD2|14|few|TRBV29-1|TRBJ2-3
CSVTGLAGTDTQYF
>TRBD2|16|few|TRBV12-3/TRBV12-4|TRBJ2-1
CASSPYLAGGYNEQFF
>TRBD2|16|many|TRBV7-3|TRBJ2-3
CASSPGVAGSTDTQYF
>TRBD1|13|many|TRBV2|TRBJ2-1
CASSETGLNEQFF
>TRBD1|15|-|TRBV5-1|TRBJ2-3
CASSGGQGSGDTQYF
>TRBD2|15|few|TRBV6-2/TRBV6-3|TRBJ2-1
CASIPSLAANNEQFF
>-|15|many|TRBV20-1|TRBJ2-5
CSARDLGTGRETQYF
>-|12|many|TRBV28|TRBJ2-5
CASRQGKETQYF
>-|16|few|TRBV6-5|TRBJ1-1
CASSYSIPEEGPEAFF
>TRBD1|15|few|TRBV29-1|TRBJ1-2
CSAITGGHSVGGYTF
>-|11|many|TRBV29-1|TRBJ1-1
CSVSQVTEAFF
>-|11|many|TRBV28|TRBJ2-5
CASSLGLSWDF
>TRBD2|16|-|TRBV29-1|TRBJ2-1
CSVEGLAGGSYNEQFF
>-|14|-|TRBV27|TRBJ2-5
CASRKPGAWETQYF
>TRBD1|13|many|TRBV7-9|TRBJ2-7
CASSRGQPYEQYF
>-|13|many|TRBV12-3/TRBV12-4|TRBJ2-2
CASSFPQTGELFF
>TRBD1|16|few|TRBV19|TRBJ2-2
CASILTGQANTGELFF
>-|15|few|TRBV4-3|TRBJ2-5
CASSQEGRDGETQYF
>TRBD2|16|many|TRBV7-2|TRBJ2-7
CASTGLAGVSGPEQYF
>-|15|few|TRBV7-9|TRBJ2-5
CASSGGTSLQETQYF
>-|14|many|TRBV12-3/TRBV12-4|TRBJ1-2
CASSSRGAPRGYTF
>-|14|many|TRBV10-3|TRBJ2-2
CAIRGTANTGELFF
>-|14|few|TRBV4-2|TRBJ2-7
CASSQEVTPYEQYF
>-|15|many|TRBV5-1|TRBJ2-5
CASSLRLGVEETQYF
>TRBD2|16|many|TRBV7-9|TRBJ2-2
CASSLGDGRDTGELFF
>-|13|-|TRBV25-1|TRBJ2-7
CASNTVWLGEQYF
>TRBD1|14|few|TRBV7-9|TRBJ2-7
CASSFGQGGNEQYF
>-|12|many|TRBV20-1|TRBJ2-5
CSAREVSQTQYF
>TRBD2|19|few|TRBV15|TRBJ2-5
CATSRDLPAGGRVQETQYF
>-|14|few|TRBV12-3/TRBV12-4|TRBJ1-6
CASRRGSYNSPLHF
>-|15|-|TRBV7-2|TRBJ1-5
CASSLQWSPNQPQHF
>-|13|-|TRBV7-9|TRBJ1-1
CASSLTTSTEAFF
>-|15|-|TRBV3-1|TRBJ2-1
CASSQEASSGHEQFF
>-|14|-|TRBV2|TRBJ2-3
CASETMPSTDTQYF
>TRBD2|16|few|TRBV3-1|TRBJ2-5
CASSQVTSGSQETQYF
>-|17|few|TRBV5-1|TRBJ2-2
CASSLRRQGGSTGELFF
>-|11|many|TRBV10-3|TRBJ2-3
CAIASTDTQYF
>-|16|many|TRBV29-1|TRBJ2-4
CSVRKVLDTGGNIQYF
>-|15|-|TRBV5-1|TRBJ2-5
CASSLGRGSGETQYF
>TRBD2|14|-|TRBV19|TRBJ2-1
CASRASGSPGEQFF